This T cell receptor beta chain was captured in a study of cytomegalovirus exposure and HLA in healthy donors (TCRdb year 2017). In the study overall: According to an earlier analysis of a few hundred of the donors, about 179 million T cells yielded some 110 million unique TCR beta sequences and 276 Gb of sequence data. In a later genetic analysis, genome-wide SNP genotypes for about 55% of the roughly 700 donors were used, and that subset was treated as a discovery cohort. Across around 400 genotyped donors of the cohort, an average of approximately 240,000 unique TCR beta nucleotide sequences per donor were sequenced, and about a sixth of those sequences were non-productive. In an earlier analysis of 587 of the donors, high-throughput TCR beta sequencing was used to judge whether each TCR beta V gene segment behaved as functional or pseudogenic. To predict cytomegalovirus infection status, the study brought together high-throughput TCR immunosequencing, statistical association of individual TCRs with disease status, and machine learning. Roughly 300 gigabases of sequencing data and 70 million to 100 million unique TCR sequences were included in an early release covering several hundred HLA-typed donors. Class I and class II HLA loci were covered by the typing at four-digit resolution. About five DR-DQ haplotypes were handled as single units for association and clustering because linkage in the cohort was strong. The genetic ancestry cluster associated with self-reported Caucasian donors included about four fifths of the approximately 410 genotyped donors. Rather than using new phenotypic data, the later analysis identified candidate immune exposures from TCR beta sequences and from how often those sequences occurred across donors. To study patterns of TCR occurrence, a later analysis re-analyzed previously published TCR beta repertoires from hundreds of donors and added high-resolution HLA genotyping. The aim of the study was to test whether cataloging public T cell receptors could identify signatures of past pathogen exposure. The study profiled the T cell repertoires of 550 to 700 subjects by immunosequencing and related them to cytomegalovirus serostatus. Besides the first cohort of some 670 subjects, a separate validation cohort made up of some 110 different subjects was used. The number of typed donors differed by locus: roughly 629-630 for A, B, C, DRB1 and DQB1; some 540 for DQA1; some 590 for DPA1; and 400 to 480 for DPB1. Every discovery cohort repertoire had been produced on one sequencing platform. Donor age, sex, ethnicity and CMV serostatus were compiled together with the repertoire data. The study at large found these results: A later analysis reported that several top co-occurrence clusters appeared linked to parvovirus B19, influenza, CMV and Epstein-Barr virus. For the cohort, immune exposure information was limited to CMV serostatus. Linkage disequilibrium might explain the correlated functional status among segregating V segments, but an unknown experimental factor could not be ruled out. An association between a missense DCLRE1C variant and V-gene and J-gene trimming of TCR beta chains was found in a later genetic analysis and replicated in an independent cohort. A later analysis found that TCR association rates varied across HLA loci, with DRB1 alleles showing the most associated TCRs and HLA-C alleles the fewest. A cluster of highly shared sequence variants was judged likely to be a technical artifact of the sequencing pipeline. In this cohort, only TCR beta chains were sequenced, and detectable features were limited by the absence of alpha or paired-chain data. Some IMGT-functional V segments, including TRBV6-2 and TRBV6-3, could not be distinguished by the 87-base-pair reads and were therefore excluded. Most CMV-associated TCR beta chains appeared to be HLA-restricted in a later analysis, and the HLA associations seemed to be driven largely by CMV exposure. A further reported finding was that TCR beta sequences accurately predicted the HLA-A and HLA-B alleles for most subjects in the first cohort. Presence/absence analyses assumed roughly uniform sequencing depth across donors, an assumption that may not hold. At a false discovery rate of 0.05, a later analysis linked approximately 18,000 TCR beta sequences to specific HLA alleles. The classifier was reported to diagnose cytomegalovirus status with high specificity and sensitivity in both the original and validation cohorts. In vitro tests confirmed that a few of the cytomegalovirus-associated TCR beta chains recognize cytomegalovirus antigens. Most TCR sequences were observed very rarely across donors, whereas some public TCRs were present in many individuals. When HLA alleles, especially DR and DQ, strongly co-occurred, attributing TCR associations to individual alleles was difficult. Compared with equally common non-associated chains, HLA-associated TCR beta chains in a later analysis were more clonally expanded and had lower generation probabilities. Because counts were too low, some 17 rarely observed V segments, including chromosome 9 orphons, were excluded from the earlier analysis of several hundred of the donors. Compared with the 666-donor mean, donors in an Asian-associated ancestry cluster had fewer N-insertions in productive TCRs, according to a later genetic analysis. It was suggested by the authors that the approach could potentially be generalized to other disease states and immunological phenotypes. HLA typing was unavailable for some donors at each locus, so association tests used only the typed subset. Broadly in line with IMGT annotations, most TCR beta V segments showed up in productive rearrangements about 87% or about 30% of the time in an earlier analysis of approximately 640 of the donors. The study listed 150 to 200 TCR beta chains as associated with cytomegalovirus.

CDR1 and CDR2 (LNHDA, SQIVND) derive from the germline V gene (reference sequence). Counted from cysteine to phenylalanine, this CDR3 has 15 amino acids. This entry keeps only the CDR3 DNA: 45 bases, framed from base 1. V is clipped by 5 bases and J by 0 bases, and the sequence between their germline boundaries is 13 bases long. Library creation used the immunoSEQ multiplex PCR assay. For the multiplex PCR, a mixture combining 60 forward primers for TCR Vbeta segments and 13 reverse primers for TCR Jbeta segments was used. Amplification of the CDR3 region of rearranged TCR beta genes was performed with a multiplex PCR assay on genomic DNA. The Illumina HiSeq System was used to sequence the amplified TCR beta libraries as 87-base-pair reads. As for the authors' bioinformatics: In a later analysis, some 80 million unique TCR beta chains were counted across the 690 or so repertoires, and some 10 million of these chains were shared by at least two donors. To remove PCR and sequencing errors, raw reads were error-corrected and collapsed into unique sequences using a nearest-neighbor algorithm that merged closely related sequences. Alignment of CDR3 sequences to IMGT reference sequences was used to assign V, D and J gene segments. For a sequence to be retained, a match of at least six nucleotides was required to both a V gene segment and a J gene segment. A rearrangement counted as productive if the CDR3 had no stop codons and remained in frame with V and J, and every other rearrangement counted as non-productive. Following IMGT convention, CDR3 was defined as the stretch from the second conserved V-encoded cysteine up to the conserved J-encoded phenylalanine. The earlier analysis of about 610 of the donors excluded sequences that lacked an unambiguous match to a single V gene segment. In an earlier analysis of approximately 500 of the donors, a V segment was called functional when productive rearrangements were above 56.7%, and segregating when the standard deviation between donors exceeded 5%. A statistical classification framework was developed to diagnose cytomegalovirus status using the catalog of TCR beta chain sequences. A later analysis assigned V and J genes by comparing TCR nucleotide sequences with IMGT/GENE-DB human TR gene sequences. The TCRdist pipeline was used in a later analysis to assign CDR3 sequences and most-parsimonious VDJ recombination scenarios. A later analysis defined each TCR beta chain by its CDR3 amino acid sequence plus V-gene family, and excluded reads lacking a unique V-gene family. As a way to deal with suspected cross-contamination and a sequencing artifact, a later analysis dropped under 600 nucleotide sequences that were highly shared and had low generation probability. In a later analysis, a clonal expansion index for each public chain was calculated from normalized within-repertoire ranks of inferred template counts. A later analysis computed generation probabilities with a VDJ recombination model fitted to out-of-frame rearrangements, and checked the results against IGoR. Hypergeometric tests were used in a later analysis to score TCR-TCR, TCR-HLA and TCR-CMV co-occurrence, with a repertoire-size bias correction applied to the TCR pairs. False discovery rates were estimated in a later analysis by permuting HLA or CMV assignments 20 times. In a later analysis, co-occurring TCRs were grouped with DBSCAN, and TCRdist sequence similarity was added when clustering was performed within HLA-allele-positive subsets. Repertoires with fewer than 30,000 or more than 120,000 public chains were left out of co-occurrence clustering, as were about five repertoires with anomalous nucleotide sharing. In TCRdb, the immuneACCESS table is reduced to in-frame sequences with V and J assigned. These tables do not hold every clone; where another copy was compared, an unresolved V gene accounts for under half, and the others remain unexplained. For V, J and clone size, that table is used; D and trimming come from the DNA. For this sample the table gives some 120,000 clones, of which around four fifths were detected only once. Clones ranked in the top ten supply just over 1% of the sample.

In total, more than 500 healthy bone marrow donors made up the cohort. All cohort members were sampled while nominally healthy, although unrecorded immune exposures were likely present. CMV serostatus was recorded as positive for 250 to 300 and negative for about 50% of the 666 cohort members, whereas no CMV serostatus was recorded for the donor in question. A peripheral blood sample was collected from each donor, and TCR beta sequencing was performed on peripheral blood mononuclear cells. The Qiagen DNeasy Blood Extraction Kit was used to extract genomic DNA from the blood cell samples. Remarks on this clone: What antigen it recognizes has not been identified. The sample holds no much larger clone one base away, and base qualities are not on file.

The chain joins TRBV19 to TRBJ1-1; tentative D gene TRBD1, with 5 bases matching. Sequencing was performed on PBMCs. The source is a human donor in good health. The CDR3 region has the sequence CASSSQQELNTEAFF. DNA sequence: TGTGCCAGTAGTTCACAACAGGAACTGAACACTGAAGCTTTCTTT.